This T cell receptor (beta chain) was sequenced during a study of CD8+ T cells in alopecia areata. About the study: Oral tofacitinib, 5 to 10 mg twice daily, was given in an open-label trial.

A few counts support this clone. The antigen is undetermined. Researchers gathered lesional scalp punch biopsies and peripheral blood from patients with alopecia areata. Sorting of CD4+ and CD8+ T cells was performed on PBMCs. Study-level results: Lesional scalp, notably in alopecia totalis/universalis, had clonality above that of normal scalp.

Extraction and reverse transcription of RNA yielded cDNA as the sequencing template. Assay: immunoSEQ multiplex PCR; the TCRdb copy retains only in-frame clones and omits some. The sample lists 110,000 to 150,000 clones, roughly 61% occurring once. The specimen was CD4+ T cells sorted from blood, collected at week 0. The sequence derives from a human donor with alopecia areata.

CDR3: CSVQLGGADTQYF. The CDR3 DNA follows: TGCAGCGTTCAACTCGGAGGTGCAGATACGCAGTATTTT. V and J are TRBV29-1 and TRBJ2-3; maybe TRBD2 (5 bases). CDR1 and CDR2 from the germline V gene are SQVTM and ANQGSEA. This CDR3 is 13 amino acids long. The V end lost 5 bases, the J end lost 4 bases, and 13 bases lay between the germline ends.